The 2 T cell receptor beta chains below were found in one sample sequenced in a study of shared clonotypes between healthy human individuals. The method was immunoSEQ multiplex PCR; TCRdb's version includes in-frame clones alone and lacks a portion of them. The data show approximately 480,000 clones, with 60% to 80% seen just once and around 12% held by the top ten. Sequencing used PBMCs. The receptors come from a woman in her forties in good health. Some clones in this sample may be carry-over from other donors' samples.

The rearrangement joins TRBV30 to TRBJ2-2; 7 bases agree with TRBD1. The CDR3 has 14 amino acids. V lost 4 bases to trimming and J lost 3 bases; unmatched junction nucleotides: 5. CDR1 and CDR2 from the germline V gene are GTSNPN and SVGIG (reference sequence). The CDR3 DNA reads TGTGCCTGGATCGGGACAGATTACACCGGGGAGCTGTTTTTT. It yields the protein CAWIGTDYTGELFF.

The chain links TRBV7-9 to TRBJ2-6; 8 bases are shared with TRBD2. This CDR3 has 19 amino acids. The trim removed 4 bases at V and 0 bases at J, leaving 11 bases unmatched. Germline V gene lookup returns CDR1 SEHNR and CDR2 FQNEAQ (reference sequence). CDR3 DNA sequence: TGTGCCAGCAGCTCAGGAACTAGCGGAGCCAGCTCTGGGGCCAACGTCCTGACTTTC. Its protein is CASSSGTSGASSGANVLTF. Full variable domain (remainder filled in from reference TRBV7-9 and TRBJ2-6): DTGVSQNPRHKITKRGQNVTFRCDPISEHNRLYWYRQTLGQGPEFLTYFQNEAQLEKSRLLSDRFSAERPKGSFSTLEIQRTEQGDSAMYLCASSSGTSGASSGANVLTFGAGSRLTVL.